These 6 T cell receptor beta chains came from one sample sequenced in a study of cytotoxic CD8 clonotypes in ibrutinib-treated CLL. Repertoires were generated with immunoSEQ multiplex PCR, while TCRdb's copy carries only in-frame clones and drops some. The profile shows tens of thousands of clones, approximately 71% of them singletons. The sample was PBMCs, taken after 12 months of ibrutinib treatment. These receptors were collected from a human donor with chronic lymphocytic leukemia.

This chain joins TRBV2 and TRBJ1-4; D remains unclear. Germline CDR1 SNHLY, CDR2 FYNNEI. The CDR3 runs to 17 residues. Trimming took off 2 bases at V and 5 bases at J, with 18 bases between the two ends. This chain's CDR3 is CASSEILVWTENEKLFF. CDR3 sequence (DNA): TGTGCCAGCAGTGAAATCTTGGTGTGGACGGAGAATGAAAAACTGTTTTTT.

This chain links TRBV7-8 with TRBJ1-5; D gene uncertain. The CDR3 is 16 amino acids. CDR1 SGHVS and CDR2 FQNEAQ come from the germline V gene. Trimming cost V 10 bases and J 1 base, with 20 bases left between them. The CDR3 DNA follows: TGTGCCACAAACCAGAGGCCGGGCGGCAGCAATCAGCCCCAGCATTTT. The encoded protein is CATNQRPGGSNQPQHF.

J is TRBJ1-6 and V is TRBV5-1, with 8 bases lining up with TRBD1. This CDR3 is 13 amino acids long. Germline-derived CDR1 and CDR2 are SGHRS and YFSETQ. Germline trimming cut 7 bases from V and 7 bases from J; bases unmatched to any gene: 4. DNA for the CDR3: TGCGCCAGCCACGACAGGGGAAATTCACCCCTCCACTTT. Translating it yields CASHDRGNSPLHF.

The rearrangement links TRBV5-4 to TRBJ2-5, with D tentatively TRBD1 or TRBD2 (6 bases each). V lost 0 bases and J 7 bases, leaving 13 bases between the germline ends. The V gene's germline CDR1 is SGHNT and CDR2 YYREEE (reference sequence). The CDR3 totals 14 residues. The CDR3: CASSLGGEGGTQYF. In DNA, the CDR3 is TGTGCCAGCAGCTTGGGAGGAGAGGGGGGGACCCAGTACTTC.

This sequence joins TRBV15 and TRBJ1-2; D call uncertain. The V gene lost 3 bases and the J gene lost 8 bases, with 16 bases spanning the gap. The CDR3 spans 14 residues. The germline V gene has CDR1 LNHNV and CDR2 YYDKDF (reference sequence). The CDR3 protein is CATSSGVADQGYTF. CDR3 bases: TGTGCCACCAGCAGTGGTGTGGCCGATCAAGGCTACACCTTC.

This rearrangement joins TRBV9 to TRBJ2-1; 9 bases align to TRBD1. This CDR3 contains 16 residues. Germline CDR1 and CDR2: SGDLS and YYNGEE. The V gene end was trimmed by 0 bases and the J gene end by 7 bases; junction bases not matched to a gene: 8. The CDR3 protein is CASSVGGQGRLNEQFF. CDR3 DNA sequence: TGTGCCAGCAGCGTAGGAGGACAGGGGAGGTTGAATGAGCAGTTCTTC.